Each of the 19 T cell receptor beta chains below was sequenced from the same sample in a study of OX40 agonist ivuxolimab in advanced cancers. This table comes from immunoSEQ multiplex PCR, and its TCRdb copy is limited to in-frame clones, with some not included. The profile covers tens of thousands of clones, with 85% to 90% appearing a single time and around 0.78% taken by the ten largest. The sequences come from CD4+ or CD8+ T cells sorted from blood, collected in a trial of the OX40 agonist ivuxolimab. These receptors all stem from an adult with an advanced solid tumor such as melanoma, head and neck, liver or kidney cancer.

The rearrangement uses TRBV4-1 and TRBJ2-7; D is perhaps TRBD2 (5 bases). Germline loops: CDR1 MGHRA, CDR2 YSYEKL. The CDR3 loop spans 17 amino acids. Trimming shortened V by 0 bases and J by 4 bases, and 19 bases separated the two germline ends. The CDR3 DNA is TGCGCCAGCAGCCAAGATGGTCCGGGAAGCGGTAGATACGAGCAGTACTTC. It codes for CASSQDGPGSGRYEQYF.

The chain recombines TRBV5-1 with TRBJ1-6; D unclear. V dropped 4 bases and J dropped 3 bases, with 5 bases sitting between them. From germline, CDR1 is SGHRS and CDR2 YFSETQ. There are 13 residues in the CDR3. The CDR3 region is CASSRNYNSPLHF. Here the CDR3 DNA reads TGCGCCAGCAGCCGGAACTATAATTCACCCCTCCACTTT.

V and J are TRBV11-3 and TRBJ2-1; TRBD2 agrees at 10 bases. V lost 5 bases, J lost 8 bases, and 12 bases stayed unmatched. Germline values: CDR1 SGHNT, CDR2 YENEEA. The CDR3 loop spans 16 amino acids. The CDR3 DNA is TGTGCCAGCAGCAAAGAGCCGGGACTAGCGAAACATGAGCAGTTCTTC. Its translation: CASSKEPGLAKHEQFF.

This rearrangement joins TRBV2 to TRBJ2-1; 8 positions agree with TRBD1. Unmatched junction bases numbered 16, after V lost 6 bases and J lost 12 bases. Germline V lookup: CDR1 SNHLY, CDR2 FYNNEI. This CDR3 contains 15 residues. The DNA of the CDR3 is TGTGCCAGCAGCCTCAGGGGGCTCACTTCTCATTTGCAGTTCTTC. This codes for CASSLRGLTSHLQFF.

This chain connects TRBV21-1 to TRBJ2-7; the D segment call TRBD2 is taken from the table without a DNA check. TRBV21-1 is listed as a pseudogene. The CDR3 contains 14 residues. Here the CDR3 DNA reads TGTGCCAGCGTTGATGGCGGGAGGTCTCACGAGCAGTACTTC. It yields the protein CASVDGGRSHEQYF.

The V gene is TRBV5-1, the J gene TRBJ2-5, with 9 bases matching TRBD2. The CDR3 runs 13 residues. Trimming at V came to 4 bases and at J to 4 bases, leaving 2 bases not matched to a gene. From germline, CDR1 is SGHRS and CDR2 YFSETQ. CDR3 sequence reads: CASSPTSGETQYF. DNA of the CDR3: TGCGCCAGCAGCCCGACTAGCGGAGAGACCCAGTACTTC.

The chain links TRBV4-2 to TRBJ1-3; possibly TRBD1 for D (5 bases). Germline V gene sequence: CDR1 LGHNA, CDR2 YNFKEQ. Between the trimmed V and J ends, which lost 1 base and 4 bases, there was a span of 8 bases. The CDR3 has 14 residues. The CDR3 sequence: CASSQVGGGNTIYF. CDR3 DNA sequence: TGTGCCAGCAGCCAAGTTGGGGGGGGAAACACCATATATTTT.

V and J are TRBV30 and TRBJ1-2; D is undetermined. The V gene's germline CDR1 is GTSNPN and CDR2 SVGIG (reference sequence). The CDR3 loop spans 13 amino acids. With 0 bases removed from V and 4 bases from J, the gap between germline ends came to 9 bases. The CDR3: CAWSVMATYGYTF. CDR3 in DNA: TGTGCCTGGAGTGTCATGGCCACCTATGGCTACACCTTC.

The rearrangement uses TRBV6-5 and TRBJ1-5, with unresolved D. CDR1 and CDR2 from the germline V gene are MNHEY and SVGAGI. Trimming took 6 bases from V and 0 from J, leaving 12 bases between them. The CDR3 extends over 15 amino acids. The CDR3 here is CASRLTSNSNQPQHF. CDR3 DNA sequence: TGTGCCAGCAGGCTTACCTCAAATAGCAATCAGCCCCAGCATTTT.

The chain combines TRBV7-9 with TRBJ2-1; TRBD1 might be the D (5 bases). V dropped 5 bases and J dropped 10 bases, with 9 bases sitting between them. CDR1 SEHNR and CDR2 FQNEAQ come from the germline V gene (reference sequence). There are 11 residues in the CDR3. The DNA for the CDR3 is TGTGCCAGCAGCCTTGACAGCGAGCAGTTCTTC. This gives the protein CASSLDSEQFF.

This clone was counted a single time. The V and J genes are TRBV19 and TRBJ2-5; TRBD1 matches 8 bases. This CDR3 is built from 15 residues. Germline CDR1 reads LNHDA; CDR2 reads SQIVND (reference sequence). J lost 5 bases, V lost 4 bases, and 9 bases had no gene match. CDR3 protein: CASSTRDRPSETQYF. DNA for the CDR3: TGTGCCAGTAGTACACGGGACAGGCCCTCGGAGACCCAGTACTTC.

This sequence joins TRBV5-1 and TRBJ2-1; the D gene is possibly TRBD2 (5 bases). The CDR3 has 15 residues. CDR1 is SGHRS, CDR2 YFSETQ, per germline. The V end lost 5 bases, the J end lost 6 bases, and 18 bases lay between the germline ends. CDR3 bases: TGCGCCAGCAGGAGACCGGGAACGGGGTCCAATGAGCAGTTCTTC. This translates into CASRRPGTGSNEQFF. The full variable domain, completed using reference TRBV5-1 and TRBJ2-1, is KAGVTQTPRYLIKTRGQQVTLSCSPISGHRSVSWYQQTPGQGLQFLFEYFSETQRNKGNFPGRFSGRQFSNSRSEMNVSTLELGDSALYLCASRRPGTGSNEQFFGPGTRLTVL.

In DNA form, the CDR3 reads TGTGCCAGCAGCTTTACGACCGGTCGGGGCACTGAAGCTTTCTTT. Residues: CASSFTTGRGTEAFF. The rearrangement links TRBV11-2 to TRBJ1-1, with no clear D. Germline values: CDR1 SGHAT, CDR2 FQNNGV. This CDR3 has 15 residues. V was pared by 3 bases and J by 4 bases, with 15 bases between.

There are a few counts of this clone. The V call is TRBV6-5, the J call TRBJ2-5, with TRBD1 identical over 9 bases. V lost 5 bases and J lost 5; bases outside the gene matches: 6. CDR3 size: 14 residues. Germline CDR1 reads MNHEY; CDR2 reads SVGAGI. The chain's CDR3 is CASSQQGARETQYF. In nucleotides, the CDR3 is TGTGCCAGCAGTCAACAGGGGGCCAGGGAGACCCAGTACTTC.

In its sample, this clone was seen once. The chain couples TRBV30 to TRBJ2-2, with 10 bases matching TRBD1. Germline-derived CDR1 and CDR2 are GTSNPN and SVGIG (reference sequence). Germline trimming cut 3 bases from V and 6 bases from J; bases unmatched to any gene: 7. The CDR3 sequence is 15 residues long. In DNA, the CDR3 is TGTGCCTGGAGAGGGACAGGGGTGGGTTCCGGGGAGCTGTTTTTT. Amino acids: CAWRGTGVGSGELFF.

V and J are TRBV18 and TRBJ1-1; D is ambiguous. Trimming removed 6 bases at V and 4 bases at J, with 15 bases between. The germline gives CDR1 KGHSH, CDR2 LQKENI. The CDR3 sequence is 14 residues long. CDR3 amino acids: CASSAGRDSTEAFF. DNA of the CDR3: TGTGCCAGCTCCGCAGGTAGGGATAGCACTGAAGCTTTCTTT.

V and J are TRBV6-1 and TRBJ1-1, with TRBD1 matching 7 bases. This CDR3 region has 16 residues. Germline trimming cut 4 bases from V and 1 base from J; bases unmatched to any gene: 9. Germline CDR1 MNHNS, CDR2 SASEGT. The DNA for the CDR3 is TGTGCCAGCAGTGCCCACCGGGACAGACCGAACACTGAAGCTTTCTTT. This gives the protein CASSAHRDRPNTEAFF.

V and J are TRBV18 and TRBJ2-7, with D tentatively TRBD1 or TRBD2 (6 bases each). CDR3 length: 16 residues. Trimming pared 2 bases from V and 0 bases from J, leaving 14 bases between. Germline-derived CDR1 and CDR2 are KGHSH and LQKENI. In DNA, the CDR3 is TGTGCCAGCTCACCAGGGGGCGGGGCCAGCTCCTACGAGCAGTACTTC. Amino acids: CASSPGGGASSYEQYF. The full variable domain, its missing parts supplied by reference TRBV18 and TRBJ2-7, is NAGVMQNPRHLVRRRGQEARLRCSPMKGHSHVYWYRQLPEEGLKFMVYLQKENIIDESGMPKERFSAEFPKEGPSILRIQQVVRGDSAAYFCASSPGGGASSYEQYFGPGTRLTVT.

This clone was seen a single time. The chain couples TRBV28 to TRBJ1-2; 9 bases line up with TRBD1. The CDR3 totals 14 residues. Per the germline V gene, CDR1 is MDHEN and CDR2 is SYDVKM. Trimming cost V 4 bases and J 5 bases; bases outside gene matches: 5. The DNA for the CDR3 is TGTGCCAGCAGTTCACCCGGGACAGGGTATGGCTACACCTTC. Translating gives CASSSPGTGYGYTF.